The 6 T cell receptor beta chains below come from one sample, sequenced in a study. TCRdb itself ran the RT-PCR reads through MiXCR, one entry per CDR3 protein. This table holds about 680,000 distinct CDR3 sequences, approximately 15% found once. Input material: memory CD4+ T cells from blood. The receptors here all came from a female donor in good health, serving as a healthy control.

The CDR3 protein is CASSPNSGPTYEQYF. CDR3 DNA: TGTGCCAGCTCACCGAATAGCGGCCCGACGTACGAGCAGTACTTC. This rearrangement joins TRBV18 to TRBJ2-7; possible D gene TRBD2, 6 bases. V was trimmed by 3 bases and J by 4 bases, leaving 16 bases between them. The germline gives CDR1 KGHSH, CDR2 LQKENI. This CDR3 spans 15 amino acids. Full variable domain (outside the CDR3, taken from reference TRBV18 and TRBJ2-7): NAGVMQNPRHLVRRRGQEARLRCSPMKGHSHVYWYRQLPEEGLKFMVYLQKENIIDESGMPKERFSAEFPKEGPSILRIQQVVRGDSAAYFCASSPNSGPTYEQYFGPGTRLTVT.

This clonotype came up a few times. The chain links TRBV5-6 to TRBJ2-3; D uncertain. This CDR3 region has 15 residues. CDR1 SGHDT and CDR2 YYEEEE come from the germline V gene. Trimming stripped 0 bases from V and 0 bases from J, with 8 bases between. The CDR3: CASSLGTPSTDTQYF. The CDR3 DNA follows: TGTGCCAGCAGCTTGGGTACACCTAGCACAGATACGCAGTATTTT.

The CDR3 DNA reads as TGTGCCAGCAGTCGGGGGGCACAGGGCGAATCACCCCTCCACTTT. Translated, it gives CASSRGAQGESPLHF. The rearrangement links TRBV27 to TRBJ1-6; D may be TRBD1 (6 bases). This CDR3 contains 15 residues. Germline CDR1 is MNHEY and CDR2 is SMNVEV (reference sequence). Trimming cost V 5 bases and J 10 bases, with 18 bases left between them.

V gene TRBV5-5 combines with J gene TRBJ1-6; 7 bases line up with TRBD1. V lost 0 bases, J lost 9 bases, and 6 bases stayed unmatched. Germline CDR1 SGHKS, CDR2 YYEKEE (reference sequence). The CDR3 covers 15 residues. CDR3 region: CASSLEQGRGSPLHF. The CDR3, as DNA: TGTGCCAGCAGCTTGGAACAGGGGCGGGGTTCACCCCTCCACTTT.

This clonotype was recorded a few times. V gene TRBV9 combines with J gene TRBJ2-1; 10 bases map to TRBD1. This CDR3 spans 15 amino acids. CDR1 SGDLS and CDR2 YYNGEE come from the germline V gene. V gave up 2 bases and J gave up 2 bases; unmatched junction bases: 1. The CDR3 DNA is TGTGCCAGCAGCGTCGGGACAGGGGCCTACAATGAGCAGTTCTTC. Its protein is CASSVGTGAYNEQFF.

As for this clonotype: An end of the junction does not agree with germline; a read error may underlie this. J is TRBJ2-3 and V is TRBV24-1, with 7 bases that match TRBD2. This CDR3 spans 9 amino acids. Germline assignment: CDR1 KGHDR and CDR2 SFDVKD. CDR3 loop: CATSEREPF. The CDR3 nucleotides are TGTGCCACCAGTGAGCGGGAGCCCTTT.